This TCR beta chain originates from a study of blood T cell repertoires in COVID-19. Trimming removed 4 bases from V and 5 bases from J; junction bases left unmatched: 10. The CDR3 spans 16 residues. Per germline, CDR1 MDHEN and CDR2 SYDVKM. Allocation to cohorts depended on clinical history reported by the participants. Recovered status applied to Cohort 3 donors who had two consecutive negative PCRs. It also applied to those with clearance or with symptom resolution. In the authors' workflow: Estimates of nucleated cell counts were drawn from the amplification of reference gene primers. Sequencing was performed with immunoSEQ multiplex PCR; in TCRdb, only in-frame clones are kept and a portion is missing. That table is the source of V, J and clone size, and D and trimming were worked out from the DNA. The sample consists of roughly 230,000 clones, about 86% of them appearing once.

The clonotype comes from a man aged 45 to 65 who had recovered from COVID-19. The V and J genes are TRBV28 and TRBJ1-3; 8 bases match TRBD1. Material for sequencing was PBMCs or T cells enriched from blood (not recorded which). CDR3: CASSSSGTGYRNTIYF. Here the CDR3 DNA reads TGTGCCAGCAGTTCATCGGGGACAGGTTATAGAAACACCATATATTTT.